The next 18 T cell receptor beta chains were all read from a single sample in a study of T cell clones after liver transplantation. Profiling relied on immunoSEQ multiplex PCR, and the TCRdb table lists in-frame clones only, not all of them. The table has approximately 100,000 clones, 80% to 90% seen once. The sample here was CD4+ T cells from blood, taken 45 to 50 months after liver transplant. All receptors derive from a human patient who received a liver transplant. T cells may partly derive from the graft donor.

The chain joins TRBV27 to TRBJ2-3, with unresolved D. The germline V gene has CDR1 MNHEY and CDR2 SMNVEV (reference sequence). V was trimmed by 3 bases and J by 0 bases, leaving 7 bases between them. CDR3 length: 14 amino acids. CDR3 in DNA: TGTGCCAGCAGTTTCTCGACTAGCACAGATACGCAGTATTTT. Protein product: CASSFSTSTDTQYF.

The rearrangement uses TRBV27 and TRBJ2-7; perhaps TRBD2 as D (6 bases). Germline assignment: CDR1 MNHEY and CDR2 SMNVEV (reference sequence). The CDR3 extends over 13 amino acids. Trimming removed 1 base at V and 4 bases at J, with 8 bases between. This CDR3 reads CASSLLAGYEQYF. The CDR3 region has the DNA TGTGCCAGCAGTTTATTGGCGGGATACGAGCAGTACTTC.

In its sample, this clone was seen a few times. This chain joins TRBV27 and TRBJ1-2; no definite D call. This CDR3 spans 12 amino acids. Germline-derived CDR1 and CDR2 are MNHEY and SMNVEV (reference sequence). V was shortened by 5 bases and J by 8 bases, with 12 bases between the two germline ends. In DNA, the CDR3 is TGTGCCAGCAGTACGGCCGGACTAGGCTACACCTTC. Its translation is CASSTAGLGYTF.

The chain has TRBV2 and TRBJ1-1, with 7 bases that match TRBD1. This CDR3 region has 14 residues. Trimming at V came to 6 bases and at J to 2 bases, leaving 6 bases not matched to a gene. The germline gives CDR1 SNHLY, CDR2 FYNNEI. This CDR3 is CASRARTGNTEAFF. For the CDR3, the DNA is TGTGCCAGCAGGGCCCGGACAGGCAACACTGAAGCTTTCTTT. The whole variable domain, remainder taken from reference TRBV2 and TRBJ1-1, is EPEVTQTPSHQVTQMGQEVILRCVPISNHLYFYWYRQILGQKVEFLVSFYNNEISEKSEIFDDQFSVERPDGSNFTLKIRSTKLEDSAMYFCASRARTGNTEAFFGQGTRLTVV.

J is TRBJ2-7 and V is TRBV2; TRBD2 is a possible D gene (6 bases). V was cut by 7 bases and J by 2 bases, with 15 bases left in between. Germline V gene sequence: CDR1 SNHLY, CDR2 FYNNEI. The CDR3 is 14 residues long. CDR3 sequence (DNA): TGTGCCAGCACCCCGGGGGAACCTCCCTACGAGCAGTACTTC. Its protein product is CASTPGEPPYEQYF.

This chain joins TRBV7-6 and TRBJ1-6; D remains ambiguous. The V end was cut by 3 bases, the J end by 9 bases, with 12 bases between. CDR1 and CDR2 from the germline V gene are SGHVS and FNYEAQ. The CDR3 runs 14 residues. CDR3 DNA sequence: TGTGCCAGCAGCTTTACTCCTCTCGGTTCACCCCTCCACTTT. It encodes CASSFTPLGSPLHF.

This clone was picked up a small number of times. V usage is TRBV27 and J usage is TRBJ1-6, with unresolved D. Germline V gene sequence: CDR1 MNHEY, CDR2 SMNVEV (reference sequence). The CDR3 totals 13 residues. V gave up 4 bases and J gave up 11 bases, with 12 bases separating them. CDR3: CASSSLGNPPLHF. In nucleotides, the CDR3 is TGTGCCAGCAGTTCCCTGGGGAATCCACCCCTCCACTTT.

V and J are TRBV15 and TRBJ1-3, with no clear D. The ends were cut back, 0 bases at V and 5 bases at J, with 11 bases in the middle. CDR1 is LNHNV and CDR2 is YYDKDF in the germline V gene (reference sequence). The CDR3 is 15 residues long. The CDR3 DNA reads as TGTGCCACCAGCAGAGATATCGAAGGTCGAAACACCATATATTTT. It translates to CATSRDIEGRNTIYF.

The gene calls are TRBV4-1 and TRBJ2-3, with 8 nucleotides matching TRBD1. The CDR3 is 16 amino acids. The ends lost 0 bases at V and 3 bases at J; junction bases unmatched: 5. Germline assignment: CDR1 MGHRA and CDR2 YSYEKL. In DNA form, the CDR3 reads TGCGCCAGCAGCCAAGATAAGGACAGGGAAACAGATACGCAGTATTTT. Translation gives CASSQDKDRETDTQYF.

This clone was counted a few times. The chain links TRBV6-1 to TRBJ1-1, with unresolved D. This CDR3 spans 11 amino acids. V shed 6 bases and J shed 0 bases, with 2 bases lying between them. Germline V gene sequence: CDR1 MNHNS, CDR2 SASEGT. The CDR3 is CASSVNTEAFF. CDR3 DNA sequence: TGTGCCAGCAGCGTGAACACTGAAGCTTTCTTT.

This chain's CDR3 is CASRTGTESSYNSPLHF. The CDR3, as DNA: TGTGCCAGCAGAACCGGGACAGAGAGCTCCTATAATTCACCCCTCCACTTT. The chain joins TRBV25-1 to TRBJ1-6; 7 nucleotides match TRBD1. CDR3 length equals 17 residues. In germline, CDR1 is MGHDK, CDR2 SYGVNS. V was clipped by 6 bases and J by 0 bases; unmatched bases: 8.

This clone was counted a single time. V is TRBV27 and J is TRBJ2-2; D not certain. V lost 6 bases and J lost 5, with 13 bases in between. From germline, CDR1 is MNHEY and CDR2 SMNVEV (reference sequence). The CDR3 runs to 14 residues. The CDR3 region is CASSPLERTGELFF. The CDR3 DNA reads as TGTGCCAGCAGCCCGTTAGAGAGAACCGGGGAGCTGTTTTTT.

The chain combines TRBV6-5 with TRBJ1-1; a possible D gene is TRBD1 (6 bases). Germline V gives CDR1 MNHEY, CDR2 SVGAGI. V dropped 2 bases and J dropped 6 bases, with 13 bases sitting between them. CDR3 size: 14 residues. The CDR3, as DNA: TGTGCCAGCAGTTACCAGGACAGTAAAGCTGAAGCTTTCTTT. This codes for CASSYQDSKAEAFF.

V is TRBV19 and J is TRBJ2-5, with D possibly matching TRBD1 (6 bases). This CDR3 comprises 14 residues. Germline lookup yields CDR1 LNHDA and CDR2 SQIVND (reference sequence). V was trimmed by 6 bases and J by 3 bases, leaving 14 bases between them. The DNA for the CDR3 is TGTGCCAGTAGGAGGGGGACGGGGAAAGAGACCCAGTACTTC. Amino acid sequence: CASRRGTGKETQYF.

This sequence joins TRBV7-7 and TRBJ2-2; unclear D gene. The length of the CDR3 is 13 residues. Germline values: CDR1 SSHAT, CDR2 FNYEAQ (reference sequence). The ends were cut back, 2 bases at V and 5 bases at J, with 6 bases in the middle. In DNA form, the CDR3 reads TGTGCCAGCAGCTTACTGTCTACCGGGGAGCTGTTTTTT. Translating gives CASSLLSTGELFF.

V gene TRBV5-6 combines with J gene TRBJ2-1, with 8 bases matching TRBD1. J lost 7 bases, V lost 4 bases, and 10 bases had no gene match. This CDR3 has 15 residues. The germline V gene has CDR1 SGHDT and CDR2 YYEEEE. The CDR3 here is CASSRRTGSGNEQFF. CDR3 in DNA: TGTGCCAGCAGCAGGAGGACAGGGTCCGGGAATGAGCAGTTCTTC.

CDR3 nucleotides: TGTGCCAGCACGGAGGGCTACGAGCAGTACTTC. This translates into CASTEGYEQYF. V is TRBV28 and J is TRBJ2-5; possibly TRBD2 for D (6 bases). The closer fit of TRBJ2-7 to the DNA end suggests the J call may be wrong. Looked up from germline, CDR1 is MDHEN and CDR2 is SYDVKM. The CDR3 consists of 11 residues.

This clone has only a few counts. The sample contains more than one DNA sequence encoding this CDR3. The chain employs TRBV6-6 and TRBJ1-5; tentative D call: TRBD1 (5 bases). The germline CDR1 and CDR2 sequences are MNHNY and SVGAGI (reference sequence). The CDR3 length is 14 residues. Trimming pared 2 bases from V and 1 base from J, leaving 6 bases between. The CDR3 DNA reads as TGTGCCAGCAGTTACAGGGACAGCAATCAGCCCCAGCATTTT. Translated: CASSYRDSNQPQHF.